This TCR beta chain was profiled in a study of human T cells and chemical hapten exposure. Across the whole study: A roughly 2 cm by roughly 2 cm inner upper arm patch received 2% DPC for sensitization. Study-level points and caveats: With alopecia, donors may have immune responses unlike healthy people's.

Germline trimming cut 8 bases from V and 4 bases from J; bases unmatched to any gene: 12. CDR3 length: 15 residues. This clonotype was detected a few times. Its antigen is not known. What the library attached to individual cDNA molecules were unique molecular identifiers. TCRdb independently ran MiXCR on the RACE reads; one entry per CDR3 protein. This table holds about 80,000 distinct CDR3 sequences, 12% to 15% found once. Time point reported: pre-sensitization, week 0. The treatment denotes: therapeutic diphenylcyclopropenone sensitization with weekly scalp DPC. Unseparated into fractions, whole blood served as the source from which total RNA was extracted.

The chain joins TRBV12-3 or TRBV12-4 to TRBJ2-3; 7 bases align to TRBD2. The source of this sequence is a woman aged 50 to 65 with alopecia areata. Some clones in this sample may be carry-over from other donors' samples. The specimen was whole blood, collected in connection with sensitization to the hapten diphenylcyclopropenone (DPC). The CDR3 region has the DNA TGTGCCAGCTCCGGCGGCGGGAGTTTCGCAGATACGCAGTATTTT. Protein product: CASSGGGSFADTQYF.